The clone carrying this TCR beta chain was seen a handful of times. What it recognizes is unknown. Isolation recovered at least 6.5 million PBMCs from every sample. The sample comes from a study of blood T cells in healthy people across ages. The CDR3 totals 14 residues. Germline V gene sequence: CDR1 MDHEN, CDR2 SYDVKM. Trimming removed 7 bases at V and 6 bases at J, with 16 bases between. The authors ran a second PCR of about 7 to 11 cycles using a sample-barcoded 5' primer and a J-beta primer mix. TCRdb reprocessed the 5' RACE reads via MiXCR and lists one record per CDR3 protein. The sample has around 1.5 million distinct CDR3 sequences, approximately 42% seen once; the top ten hold 6.5% to 10%. Study results and caveats: A roughly linear fall in TCR beta diversity per million T cells was seen with increasing age. Any conclusive comparison of naive versus antigen-experienced cells was prevented by using unsorted PBMCs. Estimated diversity that came from one million T cells was considered an underestimate.

The sample consisted of blood. The V and J genes are TRBV28 and TRBJ1-5; TRBD1 is a possible D gene (5 bases). The receptor's source is a woman younger than 30 in good health. Written as DNA, the CDR3 is TGTGCCAGCAAGTATGGCAGGGTGGGTCAGCCCCAGCATTTT. It yields the protein CASKYGRVGQPQHF.